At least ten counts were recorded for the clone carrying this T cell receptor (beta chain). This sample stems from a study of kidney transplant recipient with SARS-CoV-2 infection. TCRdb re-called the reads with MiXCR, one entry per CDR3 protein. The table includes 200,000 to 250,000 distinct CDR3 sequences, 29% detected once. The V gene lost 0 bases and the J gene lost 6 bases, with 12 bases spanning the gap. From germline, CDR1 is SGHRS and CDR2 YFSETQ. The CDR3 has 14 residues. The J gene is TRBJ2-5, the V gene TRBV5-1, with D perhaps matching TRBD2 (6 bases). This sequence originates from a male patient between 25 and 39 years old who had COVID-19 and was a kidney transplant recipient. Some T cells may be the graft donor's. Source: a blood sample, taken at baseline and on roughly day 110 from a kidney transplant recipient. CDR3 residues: CASSLDAGRQTQYF. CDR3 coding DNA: TGCGCCAGCAGCTTGGATGCAGGGAGGCAGACCCAGTACTTC.